A single sample is the source of the 2 T cell receptor beta chains below, sequenced in a study of blood T cell repertoires in COVID-19. Measured with immunoSEQ multiplex PCR; TCRdb has only the in-frame clones, and not every one. The table records approximately 150,000 clones, about 85% of them present only once. The sequenced sample was peripheral blood. All receptors derive from an older woman with active or convalescent COVID-19.

In this sample, this clone turned up once. The rearrangement joins TRBV29-1 to TRBJ2-1; a possible D gene is TRBD1 (5 bases). The CDR3 sequence is 12 residues long. In germline, CDR1 is SQVTM, CDR2 ANQGSEA. The DNA of the CDR3 is TGCAGTACGCAGGGATCCTACAATGAGCAGTTCTTC. It yields the protein CSTQGSYNEQFF.

The chain is built from TRBV3-1 (or the pseudogene TRBV3-2) and TRBJ1-6; weak D call: TRBD1 (5 bases). CDR1 is LGHDT and CDR2 is YNNKEL in the germline V gene (reference sequence). The CDR3 spans 13 residues. The V end lost 4 bases, the J end lost 5 bases, and 6 bases lay between the germline ends. The CDR3 region is CASSPRDNSPLHF. In nucleotides, the CDR3 is TGTGCCAGCAGCCCCAGGGATAATTCACCCCTCCACTTT.